This TCR beta chain was found in a study of blood T cell repertoires in COVID-19. Overall study context: T cells, B-cell-depleted T cells, or PBMCs supplied cDNA or gDNA.

Clones were read by immunoSEQ multiplex PCR, and TCRdb kept only the in-frame ones, dropping some. The repertoire holds more than 450,000 clones, with about 90% as singletons. Germline V gene data show CDR1 as MGHRA and CDR2 as YSYEKL. Trimming pared 0 bases from V and 5 bases from J, leaving 12 bases between. CDR3 length equals 15 residues. The study drew participants aged about 18 to 89 years from some 25 US areas. In assigning cohorts, the study relied on participant-reported clinical history. Cohort 3 donors were reported recovered after two negative PCRs, clearance, or symptom resolution. Sequenced input: PBMCs or T cells enriched from blood (not recorded which). The rearrangement links TRBV4-1 to TRBJ2-3, with a weak D call TRBD2 (5 bases). The source is a woman aged 18-29 years who had recovered from COVID-19. CDR3 protein: CASSQDLARGDTQYF. The CDR3 DNA reads TGCGCCAGCAGCCAAGATTTAGCCCGGGGAGATACGCAGTATTTT.